Below are 25 T cell receptor beta chains sequenced from a single sample in a study of follicular helper T cells after annual influenza vaccination. TCRdb keeps only in-frame clones here, not all; method: immunoSEQ multiplex PCR. Here the sample spans about 14,000 clones, just under 85% being singletons. Stated time point: 2014-2015 season, pre-vaccination. Source: CXCR5- memory CD4+ T cells sorted from blood, taken on the day of influenza vaccination. The origin of the receptors is an adult who received the influenza vaccine.

This CDR3 reads CASSLQGEKLFF. The CDR3 bases are TGTGCCAGCAGCTTACAAGGAGAAAAACTGTTTTTT. V usage is TRBV7-9 and J usage is TRBJ1-4; D not resolved. Germline V gene sequence: CDR1 SEHNR, CDR2 FQNEAQ (reference sequence). The CDR3 runs 12 residues. Trimming stripped 2 bases from V and 8 bases from J, with 6 bases between.

V gene TRBV9 combines with J gene TRBJ1-2, with D unclear. CDR1 and CDR2 from the germline V gene are SGDLS and YYNGEE. This CDR3 has 15 residues. Trimming removed 0 bases from V and 4 bases from J, with 13 bases in between. DNA for the CDR3: TGTGCCAGCAGCGTAGAACCATCCCCGGGCTATGGCTACACCTTC. The encoded protein is CASSVEPSPGYGYTF.

The chain employs TRBV5-5 and TRBJ2-7; TRBD1 matches at 7 bases. The CDR3 runs 16 residues. Germline CDR1 is SGHKS and CDR2 is YYEKEE (reference sequence). Germline trimming cut 2 bases from V and 2 bases from J; bases unmatched to any gene: 10. The CDR3 sequence: CASSFSQGLLPYEQYF. The DNA of the CDR3 is TGTGCCAGCAGCTTTTCACAGGGGCTGTTGCCCTACGAGCAGTACTTC.

This rearrangement joins TRBV27 to TRBJ2-1; D is undetermined. CDR1 MNHEY and CDR2 SMNVEV come from the germline V gene (reference sequence). This CDR3 is 15 amino acids long. V gave up 0 bases and J gave up 9 bases, with 15 bases separating them. Here the CDR3 reads CASSLSFGSIGEQFF. Here the CDR3 DNA reads TGTGCCAGCAGTTTATCGTTCGGCAGCATAGGTGAGCAGTTCTTC.

The gene calls are TRBV7-9 and TRBJ2-5, with 9 bases that match TRBD2. Germline-derived CDR1 and CDR2 are SEHNR and FQNEAQ (reference sequence). The CDR3 has 15 amino acids. V shed 6 bases, J shed 4 bases, and the junction held 9 bases outside the gene matches. The CDR3 loop is CASSQGGLARETQYF. For the CDR3, the DNA is TGTGCCAGCAGTCAGGGGGGACTAGCCCGAGAGACCCAGTACTTC.

The chain employs TRBV5-1 and TRBJ2-5, with D possibly TRBD2 on 6 matching bases. The CDR3 has 15 amino acids. Trimming left V 0 bases short and J 0 bases short, with 9 bases between. Germline-derived CDR1 and CDR2 are SGHRS and YFSETQ. DNA of the CDR3: TGCGCCAGCAGCTTGGTTAGCGGATACCAAGAGACCCAGTACTTC. Its translation: CASSLVSGYQETQYF.

CDR3 nucleotides: TGTGCCAGCAGCGTATCGGGGGACACAGATACGCAGTATTTT. Translating it yields CASSVSGDTDTQYF. This sequence joins TRBV9 and TRBJ2-3; TRBD2 might be the D (6 bases). The CDR3 consists of 14 residues. Between the trimmed V and J ends, which lost 1 base and 2 bases, there was a span of 8 bases. Germline lookup yields CDR1 SGDLS and CDR2 YYNGEE.

The chain has TRBV11-2 and TRBJ2-3, with 11 bases fitting TRBD2. CDR3 length equals 18 residues. V lost 1 base and J lost 4; bases outside the gene matches: 10. The germline V gene has CDR1 SGHAT and CDR2 FQNNGV. The CDR3 reads CASSLVRGSGGESDTQYF. CDR3 DNA: TGTGCCAGCAGCTTAGTGCGGGGTAGCGGGGGGGAGTCAGATACGCAGTATTTT. Variable domain in full (rest from reference TRBV11-2 and TRBJ2-3): EAGVAQSPRYKIIEKRQSVAFWCNPISGHATLYWYQQILGQGPKLLIQFQNNGVVDDSQLPKDRFSAERLKGVDSTLKIQPAKLEDSAVYLCASSLVRGSGGESDTQYFGPGTRLTVL.

The chain has TRBV2 and TRBJ2-7, with D perhaps TRBD1 or TRBD2 (6 bases each). CDR3 length: 15 amino acids. Germline CDR1 reads SNHLY; CDR2 reads FYNNEI. V was clipped by 1 base and J by 2 bases, with 12 bases between them. For the CDR3, the DNA is TGTGCCAGCAGTGAAGGGGGGGCACCCCCCTACGAGCAGTACTTC. Translating gives CASSEGGAPPYEQYF.

The V gene is TRBV5-1, the J gene TRBJ2-1, with D possibly being TRBD2 (6 bases). This CDR3 has 13 amino acids. V dropped 7 bases and J dropped 6 bases, with 14 bases sitting between them. The V gene's germline CDR1 is SGHRS and CDR2 YFSETQ. The CDR3 sequence is CASAVGRSNEQFF. CDR3 bases: TGCGCCAGCGCCGTCGGGAGAAGCAATGAGCAGTTCTTC. Combining the CDR3 with reference TRBV5-1 and TRBJ2-1 gives the whole variable domain KAGVTQTPRYLIKTRGQQVTLSCSPISGHRSVSWYQQTPGQGLQFLFEYFSETQRNKGNFPGRFSGRQFSNSRSEMNVSTLELGDSALYLCASAVGRSNEQFFGPGTRLTVL.

This clone occurred a few times. The V and J genes are TRBV5-1 and TRBJ2-7, with D uncertain. Trimming removed 1 base at V and 1 base at J, with 6 bases between. The CDR3 length is 13 residues. The germline V gene has CDR1 SGHRS and CDR2 YFSETQ. The CDR3: CASSLRASYEQYF. The CDR3 bases are TGCGCCAGCAGCTTGAGAGCTTCCTACGAGCAGTACTTC.

This clone was found a few times. V is TRBV5-1 and J is TRBJ2-2; D could derive from TRBD1 or TRBD2 (6 bases each). V was shortened by 3 bases and J by 4 bases, with 10 bases between the two germline ends. The CDR3 length is 14 residues. Germline V CDR1 and CDR2: SGHRS, YFSETQ. The DNA for the CDR3 is TGCGCCAGCAGCTCGGGGGCGGGCACCGGGGAGCTGTTTTTT. It translates to CASSSGAGTGELFF.

The V gene is TRBV5-1, the J gene TRBJ2-5; 7 nucleotides agree with TRBD2. The germline CDR1 and CDR2 sequences are SGHRS and YFSETQ. This CDR3 has 16 amino acids. With 3 bases clipped from V and 2 bases from J, the junction kept 10 bases outside the gene matches. The CDR3 protein is CASSSARDGRQETQYF. DNA for the CDR3: TGCGCCAGCAGCTCGGCCCGGGACGGGAGGCAAGAGACCCAGTACTTC. The full variable domain, in which reference TRBV5-1 and TRBJ2-5 provide the parts outside the CDR3, is KAGVTQTPRYLIKTRGQQVTLSCSPISGHRSVSWYQQTPGQGLQFLFEYFSETQRNKGNFPGRFSGRQFSNSRSEMNVSTLELGDSALYLCASSSARDGRQETQYFGPGTRLLVL.

V is TRBV18 and J is TRBJ1-1; 8 bases match TRBD1. The trim removed 8 bases at V and 6 bases at J, leaving 2 bases unmatched. The V gene's germline CDR1 is KGHSH and CDR2 LQKENI. The CDR3 is 11 residues long. The CDR3 loop is CASAQGAEAFF. The CDR3 region has the DNA TGTGCCAGCGCACAGGGGGCTGAAGCTTTCTTT.

The chain carries TRBV6-5 and TRBJ1-1; the D gene is possibly TRBD1 (5 bases). Trimming stripped 6 bases from V and 0 bases from J, with 14 bases between. Germline V gene sequence: CDR1 MNHEY, CDR2 SVGAGI. The length of the CDR3 is 15 residues. The CDR3 here is CASSPRGALNTEAFF. CDR3 bases: TGTGCCAGCAGCCCACGGGGCGCACTGAACACTGAAGCTTTCTTT.

This chain uses TRBV4-1 with TRBJ2-6; 11 nucleotides line up with TRBD2. J gave up 3 bases and V 2 bases, and 9 bases lay outside the gene matches. The germline V gene has CDR1 MGHRA and CDR2 YSYEKL. This CDR3 is 19 amino acids long. CDR3 sequence (DNA): TGCGCCAGCAGCCAAAGTTTAGCGGGGGGGCAGTTTGGGGCCAACGTCCTGACTTTC. Protein product: CASSQSLAGGQFGANVLTF.

CDR3 DNA sequence: TGTGCCAGTAGGACGGGACCCGATGAAGAGACCCAGTACTTC. Translating it yields CASRTGPDEETQYF. The chain employs TRBV19 and TRBJ2-5; TRBD1 or TRBD2 may be the D gene (5 bases each). Trimming pared 6 bases from V and 3 bases from J, leaving 14 bases between. The CDR3 has 14 residues. Germline V gene data show CDR1 as LNHDA and CDR2 as SQIVND (reference sequence).

The chain has TRBV28 and TRBJ2-7; D gene uncertain. The CDR3 spans 12 residues. V lost 3 bases and J 2 bases, leaving 5 bases between the germline ends. From germline, CDR1 is MDHEN and CDR2 SYDVKM. The CDR3 DNA sequence: TGTGCCAGCAGTTTGCGGACCTACGAGCAGTACTTC. It yields the protein CASSLRTYEQYF.

The CDR3 sequence: CASSLADKGETQYF. The DNA for the CDR3 is TGTGCCAGCAGCTTGGCCGATAAGGGAGAGACCCAGTACTTC. V and J are TRBV5-4 and TRBJ2-5; D unresolved. In germline, CDR1 is SGHNT, CDR2 YYREEE (reference sequence). The CDR3 totals 14 residues. Trimming cost V 0 bases and J 4 bases, with 10 bases left between them. Full variable domain (outside the CDR3, taken from reference TRBV5-4 and TRBJ2-5): ETGVTQSPTHLIKTRGQQVTLRCSSQSGHNTVSWYQQALGQGPQFIFQYYREEENGRGNFPPRFSGLQFPNYSSELNVNALELDDSALYLCASSLADKGETQYFGPGTRLLVL.

This clone was observed a handful of times. The V call is TRBV6-1, the J call TRBJ2-7; D may be TRBD2 (6 bases). Germline V gene lookup returns CDR1 MNHNS and CDR2 SASEGT. V lost 7 bases, J lost 3 bases, and 16 bases lay in between. The CDR3 is made up of 14 amino acids. The CDR3 sequence: CASNQLASGYEQYF. In DNA, the CDR3 is TGTGCCAGCAACCAACTAGCTTCAGGCTACGAGCAGTACTTC.

V and J are TRBV5-1 and TRBJ1-1; TRBD1 matches 7 bases. From germline, CDR1 is SGHRS and CDR2 YFSETQ. The V gene end was trimmed by 5 bases and the J gene end by 2 bases; junction bases not matched to a gene: 9. CDR3 size: 15 residues. The CDR3 nucleotides are TGCGCCAGCAGTTACTCCGGGACAGACAACACTGAAGCTTTCTTT. Encoded protein: CASSYSGTDNTEAFF.

This clone appeared once. V usage is TRBV6-1 and J usage is TRBJ1-5; D is perhaps TRBD1 (5 bases). The CDR3 is 13 residues long. In germline, CDR1 is MNHNS, CDR2 SASEGT. Trimming shortened V by 4 bases and J by 5 bases, and 9 bases separated the two germline ends. The CDR3 DNA sequence: TGTGCCAGCAGTGGGGACTACTATCAGCCCCAGCATTTT. This encodes CASSGDYYQPQHF.

V and J are TRBV6-1 and TRBJ2-7; D is perhaps TRBD1 (5 bases). CDR1 is MNHNS, CDR2 SASEGT, per germline. Trimming took 4 bases from V and 7 from J, leaving 17 bases between them. CDR3 length: 14 amino acids. CDR3 bases: TGTGCCAGCAGTGGGAGAAAAGGGGTTTGGGAGCAGTACTTC. Translating gives CASSGRKGVWEQYF.

There are a few counts of this clone. CDR3 residues: CASSEQRAYLYGYTF. The CDR3 DNA is TGTGCCAGCAGTGAACAAAGGGCATATCTCTATGGCTACACCTTC. V usage is TRBV2 and J usage is TRBJ1-2; the D is unclear. The germline CDR1 and CDR2 sequences are SNHLY and FYNNEI. The CDR3 loop spans 15 amino acids. Trimming took 2 bases from V and 4 from J, leaving 14 bases between them.

This clone has just one count. The rearrangement links TRBV11-2 to TRBJ2-1; 11 positions agree with TRBD2. V was clipped by 2 bases and J by 7 bases; unmatched bases: 7. Germline CDR1 is SGHAT and CDR2 is FQNNGV. The CDR3 is made up of 16 amino acids. The CDR3, as DNA: TGTGCCAGCAGCTTATTAGTAGCGGGGGGGATAAATGAGCAGTTCTTC. It is translated as CASSLLVAGGINEQFF. Filled out from reference TRBV11-2 and TRBJ2-1, the complete variable domain reads EAGVAQSPRYKIIEKRQSVAFWCNPISGHATLYWYQQILGQGPKLLIQFQNNGVVDDSQLPKDRFSAERLKGVDSTLKIQPAKLEDSAVYLCASSLLVAGGINEQFFGPGTRLTVL.